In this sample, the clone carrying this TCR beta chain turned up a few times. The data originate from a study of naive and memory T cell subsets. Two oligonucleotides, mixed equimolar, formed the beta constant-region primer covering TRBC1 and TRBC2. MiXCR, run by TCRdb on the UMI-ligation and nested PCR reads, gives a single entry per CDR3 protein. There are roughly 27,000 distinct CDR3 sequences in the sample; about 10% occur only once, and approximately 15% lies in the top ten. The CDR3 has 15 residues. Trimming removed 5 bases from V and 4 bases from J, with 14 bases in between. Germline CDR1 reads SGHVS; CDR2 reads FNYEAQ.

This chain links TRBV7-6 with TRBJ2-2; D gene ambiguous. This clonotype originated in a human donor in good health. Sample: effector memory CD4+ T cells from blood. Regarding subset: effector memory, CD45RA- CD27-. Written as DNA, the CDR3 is TGTGCCAGCAGCCCCCGGGCCTCAACCACCGGGGAGCTGTTTTTT. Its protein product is CASSPRASTTGELFF.